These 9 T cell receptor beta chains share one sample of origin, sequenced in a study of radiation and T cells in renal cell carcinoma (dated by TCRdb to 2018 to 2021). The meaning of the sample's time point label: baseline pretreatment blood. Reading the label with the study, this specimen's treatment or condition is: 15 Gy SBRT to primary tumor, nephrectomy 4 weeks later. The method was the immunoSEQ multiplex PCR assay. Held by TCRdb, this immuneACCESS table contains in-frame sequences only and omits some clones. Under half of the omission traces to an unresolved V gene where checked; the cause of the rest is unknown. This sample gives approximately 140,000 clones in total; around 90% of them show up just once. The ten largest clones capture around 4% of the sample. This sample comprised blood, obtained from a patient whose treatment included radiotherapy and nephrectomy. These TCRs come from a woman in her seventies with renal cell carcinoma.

The CDR3 DNA follows: TGTGCCAGTAGTATTCCGGGCCGGGGGGCTGAAGCTTTCTTT. Encoded protein: CASSIPGRGAEAFF. This chain connects TRBV19 to TRBJ1-1; D might be TRBD1 (5 bases). The CDR3 runs to 14 residues. V lost 3 bases and J 6 bases, leaving 14 bases between the germline ends. From germline, CDR1 is LNHDA and CDR2 SQIVND (reference sequence).

Here the CDR3 reads CASSFQEDIHEQYF. Written as DNA, the CDR3 is TGCGCCAGCAGCTTCCAGGAGGACATCCACGAGCAGTACTTC. The gene calls are TRBV5-1 and TRBJ2-7, with D perhaps TRBD1 or TRBD2 (5 bases each). CDR3 size: 14 residues. Germline CDR1 and CDR2: SGHRS and YFSETQ. Trimming left V 2 bases short and J 5 bases short, with 14 bases between.

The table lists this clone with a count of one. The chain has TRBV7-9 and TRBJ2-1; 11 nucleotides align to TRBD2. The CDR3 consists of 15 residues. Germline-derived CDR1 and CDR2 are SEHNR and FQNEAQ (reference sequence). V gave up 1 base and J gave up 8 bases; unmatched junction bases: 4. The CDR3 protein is CASSLGSGGAYEQFF. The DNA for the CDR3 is TGTGCCAGCAGCTTAGGTAGCGGGGGGGCCTATGAGCAGTTCTTC.

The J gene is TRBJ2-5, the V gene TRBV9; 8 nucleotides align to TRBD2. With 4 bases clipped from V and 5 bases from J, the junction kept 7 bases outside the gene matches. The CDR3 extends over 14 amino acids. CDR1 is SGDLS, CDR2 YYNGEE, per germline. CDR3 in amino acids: CASSSRGGGETQYF. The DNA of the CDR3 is TGTGCCAGCAGCTCCCGGGGCGGGGGGGAGACCCAGTACTTC.

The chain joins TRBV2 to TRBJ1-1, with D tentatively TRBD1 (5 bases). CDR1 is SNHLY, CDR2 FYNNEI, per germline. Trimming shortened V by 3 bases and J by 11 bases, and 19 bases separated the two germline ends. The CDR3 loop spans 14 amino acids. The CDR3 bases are TGTGCCAGCAGTGAGGGACTCCCCCCGGGTTCGGCTTTCTTT. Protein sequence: CASSEGLPPGSAFF.

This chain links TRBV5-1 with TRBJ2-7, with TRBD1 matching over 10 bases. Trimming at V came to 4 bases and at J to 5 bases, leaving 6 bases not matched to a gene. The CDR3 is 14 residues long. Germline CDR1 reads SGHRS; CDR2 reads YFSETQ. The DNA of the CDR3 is TGCGCCAGCAGCAGGGACAGGGGAATAGACGAGCAGTACTTC. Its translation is CASSRDRGIDEQYF.

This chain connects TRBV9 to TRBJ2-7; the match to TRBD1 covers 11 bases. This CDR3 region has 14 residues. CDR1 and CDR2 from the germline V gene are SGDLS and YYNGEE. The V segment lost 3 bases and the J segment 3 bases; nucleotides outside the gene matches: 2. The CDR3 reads CASSEGTGGYEQYF. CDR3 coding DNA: TGTGCCAGCAGCGAGGGGACAGGGGGCTACGAGCAGTACTTC.

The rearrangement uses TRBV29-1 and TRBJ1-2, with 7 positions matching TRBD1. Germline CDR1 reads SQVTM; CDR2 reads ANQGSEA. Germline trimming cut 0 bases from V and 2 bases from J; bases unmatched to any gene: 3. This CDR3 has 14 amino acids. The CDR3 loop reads CSVEDQGQNYGYTF. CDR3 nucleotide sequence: TGCAGCGTTGAAGATCAGGGACAGAACTATGGCTACACCTTC.

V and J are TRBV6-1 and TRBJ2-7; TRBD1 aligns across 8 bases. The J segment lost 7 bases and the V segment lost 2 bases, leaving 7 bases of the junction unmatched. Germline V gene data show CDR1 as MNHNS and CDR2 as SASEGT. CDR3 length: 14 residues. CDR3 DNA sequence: TGTGCCAGCAGTGAAATAAGGACAGGGTGGGAGCAGTACTTC. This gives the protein CASSEIRTGWEQYF.